This T cell receptor (beta chain) is drawn from a study of T-cell reconstitution after alpha-beta-depleted transplantation in children. Note on this clonotype: Its antigen is currently unknown.

The CDR3 covers 13 residues. V was clipped by 0 bases and J by 5 bases, with 8 bases between them. The germline CDR1 and CDR2 sequences are LGHNA and YSLEER. The authors prepared the TCRbeta library with unique molecular identifiers. MiXCR, run by TCRdb on the PCR reads, gives a single entry per CDR3 protein. Here the sample spans about 580,000 distinct CDR3 sequences, 23% being singletons. The study, taken as a whole, reports: T-cell counts and diversity at one year following transplant were attributed mainly to newly produced T cells. Some patients owed their high day-60 TCRbeta diversity to surviving recipient T cells and thymic progenitors. Several hundred graft clones that had expanded were reportedly the source of alpha-beta T cells about two months after transplant.

The source is a boy under three years old who had a stem cell transplant for acute myeloid leukemia, so the T cells may come from the graft donor. The sample consisted of PBMCs, mostly from graft donor cells, taken 360 days after TCRalphabeta/CD19-depleted stem cell transplant. The V call is TRBV4-3, the J call TRBJ2-7; D might be TRBD1 (5 bases). CDR3 sequence (DNA): TGCGCCAGCAGCCAAGATCAGGGAAACGAGCAGTACTTC. It specifies CASSQDQGNEQYF.